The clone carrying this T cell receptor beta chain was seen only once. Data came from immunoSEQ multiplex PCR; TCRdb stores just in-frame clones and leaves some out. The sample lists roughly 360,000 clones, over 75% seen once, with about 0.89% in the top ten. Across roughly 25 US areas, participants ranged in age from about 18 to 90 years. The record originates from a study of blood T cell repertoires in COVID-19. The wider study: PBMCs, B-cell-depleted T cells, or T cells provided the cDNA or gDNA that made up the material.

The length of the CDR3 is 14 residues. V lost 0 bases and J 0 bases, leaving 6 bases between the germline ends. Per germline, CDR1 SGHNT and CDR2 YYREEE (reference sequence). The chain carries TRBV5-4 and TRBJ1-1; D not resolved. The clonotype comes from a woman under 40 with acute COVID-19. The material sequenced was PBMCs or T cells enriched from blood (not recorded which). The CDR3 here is CASSLGQMNTEAFF. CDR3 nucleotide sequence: TGTGCCAGCAGCTTGGGTCAGATGAACACTGAAGCTTTCTTT.